The 16 T cell receptor beta chains below were found in one sample sequenced in a study of blood T cell repertoires in COVID-19. The repertoire was sequenced with immunoSEQ multiplex PCR; TCRdb's copy has only in-frame clones and lacks some. The sample holds about 19,000 clones, approximately 80% seen once. Sequencing was done on a sample of peripheral blood. These receptors came from a human donor in a cohort sampled during active COVID-19.

The genes are TRBV6-5 and TRBJ2-7; 9 nucleotides align to TRBD2. With V trimmed by 4 bases and J by 2 bases, 9 bases remained unmatched. Germline loops: CDR1 MNHEY, CDR2 SVGAGI. CDR3 length: 16 residues. CDR3 sequence: CASSLLAGGRTYEQYF. CDR3 DNA sequence: TGTGCCAGCAGTTTACTAGCGGGCGGGCGAACCTACGAGCAGTACTTC.

This chain links TRBV28 with TRBJ1-1; 10 nucleotides align to TRBD1. V gave up 5 bases and J gave up 6 bases; unmatched junction bases: 12. Germline V gene data show CDR1 as MDHEN and CDR2 as SYDVKM. This CDR3 has 16 amino acids. The CDR3 sequence is CASSPTGGLSRAEAFF. The CDR3 DNA sequence: TGTGCCAGCAGTCCGACAGGGGGCTTGTCTCGGGCTGAAGCTTTCTTT.

The chain is built from TRBV19 and TRBJ1-1; D gene unclear. This CDR3 has 15 residues. Trimming shortened V by 5 bases and J by 6 bases, and 19 bases separated the two germline ends. Germline lookup yields CDR1 LNHDA and CDR2 SQIVND (reference sequence). CDR3 DNA sequence: TGTGCCAGTAGTGAGGGCTCAGCATCGGCATCTGAAGCTTTCTTT. Translation: CASSEGSASASEAFF.

This chain joins TRBV6-4 and TRBJ2-1, with 11 bases aligning to TRBD2. Germline V gene lookup returns CDR1 MRHNA and CDR2 SNTAGT. With 2 bases clipped from V and 5 bases from J, the junction kept 2 bases outside the gene matches. The CDR3 runs 15 residues. The CDR3 sequence: CASSDGTSGNNEQFF. As DNA, the CDR3 is TGTGCCAGCAGTGACGGGACTAGCGGAAACAATGAGCAGTTCTTC.

This rearrangement joins TRBV6-2 or TRBV6-3 to TRBJ2-6; TRBD2 might be the D (6 bases). The CDR3 has 20 amino acids. CDR1 MNHEY and CDR2 SVGEGT come from the germline V gene. Trimming shortened V by 2 bases and J by 0 bases, and 20 bases separated the two germline ends. CDR3 DNA sequence: TGTGCCAGCAGTTACGAGGCTTGGTTGGGGGGTTTCTCTGGGGCCAACGTCCTGACTTTC. Its translation is CASSYEAWLGGFSGANVLTF.

This clone is deemed medium-sized. The chain has TRBV13 and TRBJ2-5; D unclear. Germline CDR1 reads PRHDT; CDR2 reads FYEKMQ (reference sequence). The CDR3 contains 14 residues. The germline V and J ends were trimmed by 3 bases and 2 bases, with 10 bases remaining between them. This CDR3 reads CASSFRRDQETQYF. CDR3 DNA: TGTGCCAGCAGCTTCCGTCGAGATCAAGAGACCCAGTACTTC.

The chain is built from TRBV6-1 and TRBJ1-2, with a possible D match to TRBD1 (5 bases). Germline V gene data show CDR1 as MNHNS and CDR2 as SASEGT. Between the trimmed V and J ends, which lost 1 base and 4 bases, there was a span of 10 bases. CDR3 length equals 14 residues. The CDR3 spells CASSEDGGAYGYTF. The CDR3 DNA reads as TGTGCCAGCAGTGAAGATGGAGGGGCCTATGGCTACACCTTC.

The genes are TRBV3-1 (or the pseudogene TRBV3-2) and TRBJ2-3; D is unclear. Deletions cut 0 bases from V and 2 bases from J, with 15 bases between. Germline CDR1 LGHDT, CDR2 YNNKEL (reference sequence). CDR3 length equals 17 residues. The CDR3, as DNA: TGTGCCAGCAGCCAAGAATGGGCCGGTCTGATCACAGATACGCAGTATTTT. This encodes CASSQEWAGLITDTQYF.

The rearrangement uses TRBV4-1 and TRBJ2-7; 9 positions agree with TRBD2. The length of the CDR3 is 15 residues. The germline V gene has CDR1 MGHRA and CDR2 YSYEKL. Trimming took 1 base from V and 5 from J; bases not matched to a gene: 6. This CDR3 reads CASSQVGTSLHEQYF. The CDR3 region has the DNA TGCGCCAGCAGCCAAGTGGGGACTAGCTTGCACGAGCAGTACTTC.

The J gene is TRBJ1-5, the V gene TRBV14; weak D call: TRBD1 (5 bases). Trimming took off 0 bases at V and 2 bases at J, with 8 bases between the two ends. From germline, CDR1 is SGHDN and CDR2 FVKESK. The CDR3 has 15 amino acids. Here the CDR3 DNA reads TGTGCCAGCAGCCAAGACTTCAGGGGCAATCAGCCCCAGCATTTT. Its translation: CASSQDFRGNQPQHF. Full variable domain (outside the CDR3, taken from reference TRBV14 and TRBJ1-5): EAGVTQFPSHSVIEKGQTVTLRCDPISGHDNLYWYRRVMGKEIKFLLHFVKESKQDESGMPNNRFLAERTGGTYSTLKVQPAELEDSGVYFCASSQDFRGNQPQHFGDGTRLSIL.

The V and J genes are TRBV5-4 and TRBJ2-1; 7 bases match TRBD1. J gave up 7 bases and V 1 base, and 5 bases lay outside the gene matches. The CDR3 consists of 14 residues. CDR1 and CDR2 (germline): SGHNT, YYREEE (reference sequence). The CDR3 sequence is CASSLPTGPNEQFF. CDR3 sequence (DNA): TGTGCCAGCAGCTTGCCGACAGGGCCGAATGAGCAGTTCTTC.

This clone has just one count. V is TRBV28 and J is TRBJ2-7, with D possibly matching TRBD1 (5 bases). The CDR3 loop spans 11 amino acids. Trimming stripped 7 bases from V and 2 bases from J, with 6 bases between. Germline V CDR1 and CDR2: MDHEN, SYDVKM. Written as DNA, the CDR3 is TGTGCCAGCAAACAGGCCTACGAGCAGTACTTC. Its protein is CASKQAYEQYF.

This clone was detected only a few times. This chain uses TRBV6-4 with TRBJ2-2; D uncertain. CDR1 and CDR2 from the germline V gene are MRHNA and SNTAGT. This CDR3 region has 14 residues. Trimming stripped 6 bases from V and 3 bases from J, with 11 bases between. The CDR3 DNA reads as TGTGCCAGCAGCGGAGACGCCGACACCGGGGAGCTGTTTTTT. Translating it yields CASSGDADTGELFF.

V and J are TRBV28 and TRBJ2-7, with 8 bases lining up with TRBD1. CDR1 and CDR2 from the germline V gene are MDHEN and SYDVKM. CDR3 length: 15 residues. The trim removed 6 bases at V and 0 bases at J, leaving 7 bases unmatched. CDR3 coding DNA: TGTGCCAGCAGCAGTCGGGACAGGAGCTCCTACGAGCAGTACTTC. It is translated as CASSSRDRSSYEQYF.

This chain links TRBV28 with TRBJ1-1, with D maybe TRBD1 (5 bases). The length of the CDR3 is 15 residues. Between the trimmed V and J ends, which lost 4 bases and 4 bases, there was a span of 16 bases. CDR1 and CDR2 (germline): MDHEN, SYDVKM. CDR3 residues: CASSYSGEGRTEAFF. The CDR3 coding sequence is TGTGCCAGCAGTTATTCGGGAGAGGGGCGCACTGAAGCTTTCTTT.

The chain links TRBV5-5 to TRBJ2-2; 11 nucleotides agree with TRBD1. Unmatched junction bases numbered 5, after V lost 1 base and J lost 9 bases. Looked up from germline, CDR1 is SGHKS and CDR2 is YYEKEE (reference sequence). The CDR3 runs 15 residues. The CDR3 coding sequence is TGTGCCAGCAGCTTGCTGGGACAGGGGGGCCGGGAGCTGTTTTTT. It specifies CASSLLGQGGRELFF. Based on the CDR3 plus reference TRBV5-5 and TRBJ2-2, the full variable domain is DAGVTQSPTHLIKTRGQQVTLRCSPISGHKSVSWYQQVLGQGPQFIFQYYEKEERGRGNFPDRFSARQFPNYSSELNVNALLLGDSALYLCASSLLGQGGRELFFGEGSRLTVL.